The 17 T cell receptor beta chains below come from one sample, sequenced in a study of T-cell reconstitution after alpha-beta-depleted transplantation in children (dated by TCRdb to the mid-2010s). Libraries came from PCR. Instrument on record: Illumina HiSeq 2500. TCR library preparation used molecular barcoding, with unique molecular identifiers applied to normalize quantification of the TCRbeta repertoire. TCRdb ran its own pipeline on the public reads, namely fastp trimming at Q25 and MiXCR clone calling, and kept in-frame beta chains. Merged by CDR3 protein, the rows form single entries marked with the most common genes and DNA. Across this sample there are 150,000 to 200,000 distinct CDR3 sequences, with 6.3% seen only once. The ten largest clones represent just over 4.5% of the sample. The sample's treatment or condition label is to be understood as: allogeneic hematopoietic cell transplantation with graft depleted of TCRalphabeta T cells and CD19 B cells.

The sequenced sample was PBMCs, obtained before TCRalphabeta/CD19-depleted stem cell transplant. Source of these receptors: a girl in the first two years of life with combined immunodeficiency, due to receive a stem cell transplant.

The gene calls are TRBV25-1 and TRBJ1-2; possible D gene TRBD1, 5 bases. Germline CDR1 MGHDK, CDR2 SYGVNS. The V and J ends lost 1 base and 8 bases respectively, with 5 bases between them. The CDR3 sequence is 11 residues long. The CDR3 DNA sequence: TGTGCCAGCAGTGAATCAGGGGGCTACACCTTC. It is translated as CASSESGGYTF.

The table lists this clonotype with many counts. The chain couples TRBV7-8 to TRBJ2-3, with 10 bases lining up with TRBD1. The germline gives CDR1 SGHVS, CDR2 FQNEAQ. The trim removed 7 bases at V and 6 bases at J, leaving 7 bases unmatched. This CDR3 spans 14 amino acids. For the CDR3, the DNA is TGTGCCAGCAACCCCCGGGACAGGGGCGATACGCAGTATTTT. Protein: CASNPRDRGDTQYF.

This clonotype was counted many times. CDR3 sequence (DNA): TGTGCCAGCAGCTTAGATTTAACCATCAATGAGCAGTTCTTC. It codes for CASSLDLTINEQFF. This chain joins TRBV7-6 and TRBJ2-1; D unclear. Trimming shortened V by 1 base and J by 6 bases, and 10 bases separated the two germline ends. Germline assignment: CDR1 SGHVS and CDR2 FNYEAQ. This CDR3 contains 14 residues.

The J gene is TRBJ2-7, the V gene TRBV28; 11 bases match TRBD2. The CDR3 spans 15 residues. Losses at the gene ends were 2 bases for V and 4 bases for J; bases not matched to a gene: 4. The germline gives CDR1 MDHEN, CDR2 SYDVKM. The CDR3 region has the DNA TGTGCCAGCAGTTTACTACTAGCGGGAGCTTACGAGCAGTACTTC. It codes for CASSLLLAGAYEQYF.

This clonotype was recorded at least ten times. This chain links TRBV5-1 with TRBJ2-7; D not certain. The ends were cut back, 1 base at V and 4 bases at J, with 9 bases in the middle. Germline V gene sequence: CDR1 SGHRS, CDR2 YFSETQ. The CDR3 runs 13 residues. The CDR3 region has the DNA TGCGCCAGCAGCTTGCACATTAATTACGAGCAGTACTTC. Translation gives CASSLHINYEQYF.

This clonotype has at least ten counts. The CDR3 sequence is CASSIVALGPQHF. For the CDR3, the DNA is TGTGCCAGTAGTATAGTGGCTCTCGGGCCCCAGCATTTT. The rearrangement links TRBV19 to TRBJ1-5, with no clear D. V was trimmed by 1 base and J by 9 bases, leaving 10 bases between them. The CDR3 is 13 residues long. CDR1 LNHDA and CDR2 SQIVND come from the germline V gene (reference sequence).

V is TRBV29-1 and J is TRBJ1-1, with a weak D call TRBD1 (5 bases). There are 15 residues in the CDR3. Between the trimmed V and J ends, which lost 3 bases and 1 base, there was a span of 15 bases. The germline V gene has CDR1 SQVTM and CDR2 ANQGSEA. The CDR3 DNA follows: TGCAGCGTTGAGTTGGCAGGGAGGGCGAACACTGAAGCTTTCTTT. It translates to CSVELAGRANTEAFF.

The table lists this clonotype with a few counts. The genes are TRBV5-1 and TRBJ2-1; 12 bases match TRBD2. Germline values: CDR1 SGHRS, CDR2 YFSETQ. The CDR3 spans 16 residues. The junction had 6 bases not matched to a gene; V was cut back by 4 bases and J by 4 bases. CDR3 DNA sequence: TGCGCCAGCAGCCCCAGACTAGCGGGGGTATACAATGAGCAGTTCTTC. This encodes CASSPRLAGVYNEQFF.

At least ten counts were recorded for this clonotype. This chain joins TRBV9 and TRBJ2-2, with D maybe TRBD2 (5 bases). V lost 3 bases to trimming and J lost 4 bases, with 13 bases between them. The length of the CDR3 is 15 residues. The germline gives CDR1 SGDLS, CDR2 YYNGEE. The CDR3 loop is CASSDGLLSTGELFF. The CDR3 DNA follows: TGTGCCAGCAGCGACGGACTCCTATCCACCGGGGAGCTGTTTTTT.

The chain couples TRBV11-3 to TRBJ2-1, with 7 bases that match TRBD2. Germline V CDR1 and CDR2: SGHNT, YENEEA. With 5 bases clipped from V and 7 bases from J, the junction kept 8 bases outside the gene matches. This CDR3 region has 14 residues. CDR3 region: CASSTRTSRNEQFF. In DNA, the CDR3 is TGTGCCAGCAGCACCCGGACTAGTCGGAATGAGCAGTTCTTC.

This clonotype was recorded at least ten times. This chain connects TRBV14 to TRBJ1-1; D possibly corresponds to TRBD1 (6 bases). Trimming removed 9 bases from V and 3 bases from J, with 14 bases in between. Germline CDR1 reads SGHDN; CDR2 reads FVKESK. This CDR3 has 13 residues. CDR3 in DNA: TGTGCCAGTCGGGGGGGCGTTGACACTGAAGCTTTCTTT. This encodes CASRGGVDTEAFF.

This clonotype was counted many times. The chain recombines TRBV4-2 with TRBJ2-7; 10 positions agree with TRBD1. The CDR3 sequence is 15 residues long. Germline V gives CDR1 LGHNA, CDR2 YNFKEQ. The J segment lost 4 bases and the V segment lost 3 bases, leaving 6 bases of the junction unmatched. The CDR3 DNA reads as TGTGCCAGCAGCCAGCCCGGACAGGGGGTGTACGAGCAGTACTTC. This codes for CASSQPGQGVYEQYF.

This clonotype was detected many times. The chain recombines TRBV28 with TRBJ2-2, with 11 bases that match TRBD1. With V trimmed by 4 bases and J by 3 bases, 10 bases remained unmatched. In germline, CDR1 is MDHEN, CDR2 SYDVKM. The CDR3 extends over 18 amino acids. In DNA form, the CDR3 reads TGTGCCAGCAGTTCCCCGGACAGGGGGCAGTTTGACACCGGGGAGCTGTTTTTT. It translates to CASSSPDRGQFDTGELFF.

This clonotype has at least ten counts. The chain links TRBV13 to TRBJ1-1; 8 nucleotides align to TRBD1. Germline CDR1 is PRHDT and CDR2 is FYEKMQ (reference sequence). Unmatched junction bases numbered 6, after V lost 6 bases and J lost 9 bases. The CDR3 contains 12 residues. CDR3 protein: CASSQDRVKAFF. The CDR3 DNA follows: TGTGCCAGCAGTCAGGACAGGGTTAAAGCTTTCTTT.

There are many counts of this clonotype. This chain links TRBV29-1 with TRBJ2-1; TRBD2 aligns across 15 bases. The CDR3 runs 18 residues. From germline, CDR1 is SQVTM and CDR2 ANQGSEA. Unmatched junction bases numbered 14, after V lost 6 bases and J lost 5 bases. DNA for the CDR3: TGCAGCGTGATTAGGACTAGCGGGAGGGCCAAGTTAGACAATGAGCAGTTCTTC. This codes for CSVIRTSGRAKLDNEQFF.

There are many counts of this clonotype. The rearrangement links TRBV12-3 or TRBV12-4 to TRBJ2-1; 8 bases agree with TRBD1. Trimming cost V 5 bases and J 5 bases; bases outside gene matches: 8. The CDR3 has 15 amino acids. This CDR3 is CASSTVTGANNEQFF. In nucleotides, the CDR3 is TGTGCCAGCAGTACTGTGACAGGGGCAAACAATGAGCAGTTCTTC.

This clonotype has at least ten counts. The chain's CDR3 is CASSLRLRRNQPQHF. The DNA for the CDR3 is TGTGCCAGCAGTTTAAGATTACGGCGGAATCAGCCCCAGCATTTT. V is TRBV28 and J is TRBJ1-5; D is undetermined. The V end lost 2 bases, the J end lost 4 bases, and 12 bases lay between the germline ends. Germline V gene lookup returns CDR1 MDHEN and CDR2 SYDVKM. The CDR3 consists of 15 residues.